The 13 T cell receptor beta chains reported below all come from one sample, sequenced in a study of T cell changes during pregnancy in multiple sclerosis. Sequencing was performed with immunoSEQ multiplex PCR; in TCRdb, only in-frame clones are kept and a portion is missing. The sample consists of 90,000 to 100,000 clones, roughly 90% of them appearing once. Source: peripheral blood, taken in the first trimester of pregnancy. The receptors stem from a female donor with multiple sclerosis, enrolled in a pregnancy study.

This clone was detected a few times. The V and J genes are TRBV7-9 and TRBJ1-2, with 9 bases that match TRBD1. From germline, CDR1 is SEHNR and CDR2 FQNEAQ (reference sequence). This CDR3 is 14 amino acids long. Trimming took 4 bases from V and 8 from J; bases not matched to a gene: 8. The CDR3 spells CASSSSWDREGYTF. CDR3 in DNA: TGTGCCAGCAGCTCCTCTTGGGACAGGGAAGGCTACACCTTC.

This rearrangement joins TRBV4-3 to TRBJ2-3, with 7 bases identical to TRBD2. The CDR3 extends over 17 amino acids. The germline V gene has CDR1 LGHNA and CDR2 YSLEER. With 0 bases clipped from V and 2 bases from J, the junction kept 8 bases outside the gene matches. The CDR3, as DNA: TGCGCCAGCAGCCAAGATTTCGCAGCGGGAATCACAGATACGCAGTATTTT. This gives the protein CASSQDFAAGITDTQYF.

The chain is built from TRBV21-1 and TRBJ2-3; the DNA was not used to check the table's D call, TRBD2. TRBV21-1 is noted as a pseudogene. The CDR3 is made up of 16 amino acids. The CDR3 DNA reads as TGTGCCAGCAGCCCTCACCCAGGGACTAGCACAGATACGCAGTATTTT. Translation: CASSPHPGTSTDTQYF.

The chain couples TRBV21-1 to TRBJ2-7; TRBD2, the table's D call, lacks a check against the DNA. TRBV21-1 is a pseudogene locus. The CDR3 is 17 amino acids. The CDR3 nucleotides are TGTGCCAGCAGCAAAGTACGGTTCACCCCCGGGACCTACGAGCAGTACTTC. Translating gives CASSKVRFTPGTYEQYF.

The chain couples TRBV5-1 to TRBJ2-7; no definite D call. Looked up from germline, CDR1 is SGHRS and CDR2 is YFSETQ. CDR3 length equals 14 residues. V lost 1 base to trimming and J lost 1 base, with 9 bases between them. CDR3 residues: CASSLYGRSYEQYF. CDR3 coding DNA: TGCGCCAGCAGCTTGTACGGCAGGTCCTACGAGCAGTACTTC.

The chain employs TRBV5-4 and TRBJ2-1, with D perhaps matching TRBD1 (6 bases). Germline CDR1 and CDR2: SGHNT and YYREEE (reference sequence). The CDR3 has 13 amino acids. Between the trimmed V and J ends, which lost 0 bases and 8 bases, there was a span of 9 bases. The CDR3 region is CASSLDRDHEQFF. The CDR3 DNA reads as TGTGCCAGCAGCTTGGACAGGGACCATGAGCAGTTCTTC. Full variable domain (outside the CDR3, taken from reference TRBV5-4 and TRBJ2-1): ETGVTQSPTHLIKTRGQQVTLRCSSQSGHNTVSWYQQALGQGPQFIFQYYREEENGRGNFPPRFSGLQFPNYSSELNVNALELDDSALYLCASSLDRDHEQFFGPGTRLTVL.

This rearrangement joins TRBV28 to TRBJ2-1, with a tentative D call TRBD2 (6 bases). The V and J ends lost 4 bases and 9 bases respectively, with 16 bases between them. This CDR3 comprises 14 residues. CDR1 is MDHEN and CDR2 is SYDVKM in the germline V gene. The chain's CDR3 is CASSSGGGLGEQFF. The CDR3 region has the DNA TGTGCCAGCAGTTCCGGGGGAGGTTTAGGTGAGCAGTTCTTC. Filled out from reference TRBV28 and TRBJ2-1, the complete variable domain reads DVKVTQSSRYLVKRTGEKVFLECVQDMDHENMFWYRQDPGLGLRLIYFSYDVKMKEKGDIPEGYSVSREKKERFSLILESASTNQTSMYLCASSSGGGLGEQFFGPGTRLTVL.

CDR3 sequence (DNA): TGTGCCAGCAGCGGGCCCGGGACTAGCGTCAAAAACATTCAGTACTTC. Translated, it gives CASSGPGTSVKNIQYF. The chain employs TRBV7-2 and TRBJ2-4; TRBD2 aligns across 10 bases. The trim removed 5 bases at V and 3 bases at J, leaving 7 bases unmatched. Germline CDR1 SGHTA, CDR2 FQGNSA. The CDR3 length is 16 residues. Using reference TRBV7-2 and TRBJ2-4 for the parts outside the CDR3, the full variable domain is GAGVSQSPSNKVTEKGKDVELRCDPISGHTALYWYRQSLGQGLEFLIYFQGNSAPDKSGLPSDRFSAERTGGSVSTLTIQRTQQEDSAVYLCASSGPGTSVKNIQYFGAGTRLSVL.

This chain joins TRBV6-4 and TRBJ2-2; 9 bases are a match to TRBD2. CDR1 and CDR2 (germline): MRHNA, SNTAGT. This CDR3 has 15 amino acids. Trimming removed 6 bases from V and 6 bases from J; junction bases left unmatched: 8. CDR3 DNA: TGTGCCAGCAGGTTGAAGCGGGAGGAAGCCGGGGAGCTGTTTTTT. Protein product: CASRLKREEAGELFF.

This chain uses TRBV5-1 with TRBJ1-1, with a weak D call TRBD1 (5 bases). Trimming removed 0 bases at V and 8 bases at J, with 8 bases between. CDR1 is SGHRS and CDR2 is YFSETQ in the germline V gene. There are 12 residues in the CDR3. The CDR3 region is CASSLGQQEAFF. Here the CDR3 DNA reads TGCGCCAGCAGCTTGGGACAGCAGGAAGCTTTCTTT.

The V call is TRBV5-1, the J call TRBJ1-3; 10 bases are shared with TRBD1. Losses at the gene ends were 1 base for V and 0 bases for J; bases not matched to a gene: 25. The V gene's germline CDR1 is SGHRS and CDR2 YFSETQ. The length of the CDR3 is 24 residues. Here the CDR3 reads CASSLCRQGFGIWGQGSSGNTIYF. CDR3 sequence (DNA): TGCGCCAGCAGCTTGTGCCGACAAGGGTTTGGGATTTGGGGACAGGGGAGCTCTGGAAACACCATATATTTT. Supplemented by reference TRBV5-1 and TRBJ1-3, the full variable domain reads KAGVTQTPRYLIKTRGQQVTLSCSPISGHRSVSWYQQTPGQGLQFLFEYFSETQRNKGNFPGRFSGRQFSNSRSEMNVSTLELGDSALYLCASSLCRQGFGIWGQGSSGNTIYFGEGSWLTVV.

The chain has TRBV18 and TRBJ1-1, with D tentatively TRBD1 (5 bases). The germline CDR1 and CDR2 sequences are KGHSH and LQKENI. The CDR3 is 14 residues long. Trimming shortened V by 4 bases and J by 6 bases, and 15 bases separated the two germline ends. The CDR3 region is CASSQGSPGAEAFF. DNA of the CDR3: TGTGCCAGCTCACAGGGGTCCCCTGGGGCTGAAGCTTTCTTT.

This clone was detected only a few times. The rearrangement links TRBV27 to TRBJ2-2; maybe TRBD2 (7 bases). V gave up 6 bases and J gave up 4 bases, with 12 bases separating them. This CDR3 has 14 residues. Germline values: CDR1 MNHEY, CDR2 SMNVEV (reference sequence). The CDR3 coding sequence is TGTGCCAGCAGCCCAGGGGAGGGCACCGGGGAGCTGTTTTTT. Amino acids: CASSPGEGTGELFF.